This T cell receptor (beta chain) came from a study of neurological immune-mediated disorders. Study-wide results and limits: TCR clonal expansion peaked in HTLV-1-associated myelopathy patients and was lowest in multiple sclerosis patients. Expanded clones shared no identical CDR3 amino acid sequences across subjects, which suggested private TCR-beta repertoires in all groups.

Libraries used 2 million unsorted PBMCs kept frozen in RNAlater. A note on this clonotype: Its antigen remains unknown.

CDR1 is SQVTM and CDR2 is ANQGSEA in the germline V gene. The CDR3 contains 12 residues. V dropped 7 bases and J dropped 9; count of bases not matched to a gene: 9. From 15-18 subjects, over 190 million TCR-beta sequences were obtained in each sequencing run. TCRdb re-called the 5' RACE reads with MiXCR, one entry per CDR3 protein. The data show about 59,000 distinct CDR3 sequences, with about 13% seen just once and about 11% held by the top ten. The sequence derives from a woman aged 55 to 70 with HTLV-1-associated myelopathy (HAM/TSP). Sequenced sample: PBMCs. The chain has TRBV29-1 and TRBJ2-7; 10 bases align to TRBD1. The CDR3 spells CSAHDRGQRQYF. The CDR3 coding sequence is TGCAGCGCCCACGACAGGGGGCAACGGCAGTACTTC.